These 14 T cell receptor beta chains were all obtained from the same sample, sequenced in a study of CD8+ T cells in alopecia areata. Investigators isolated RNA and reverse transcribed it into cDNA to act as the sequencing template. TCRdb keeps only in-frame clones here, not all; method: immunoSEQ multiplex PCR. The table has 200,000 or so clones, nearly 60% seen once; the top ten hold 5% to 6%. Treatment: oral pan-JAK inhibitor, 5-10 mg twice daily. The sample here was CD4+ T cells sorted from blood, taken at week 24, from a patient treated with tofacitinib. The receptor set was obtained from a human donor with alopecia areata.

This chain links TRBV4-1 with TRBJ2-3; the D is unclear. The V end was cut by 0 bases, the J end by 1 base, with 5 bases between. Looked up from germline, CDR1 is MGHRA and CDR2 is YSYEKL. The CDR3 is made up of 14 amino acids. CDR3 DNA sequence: TGCGCCAGCAGCCAAGATACCCGCACAGATACGCAGTATTTT. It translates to CASSQDTRTDTQYF.

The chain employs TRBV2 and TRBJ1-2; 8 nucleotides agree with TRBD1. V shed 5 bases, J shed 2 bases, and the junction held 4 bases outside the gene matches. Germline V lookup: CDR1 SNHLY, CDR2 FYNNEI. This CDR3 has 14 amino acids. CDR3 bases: TGTGCCAGCAGTCGGGACAGGATGAACTATGGCTACACCTTC. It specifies CASSRDRMNYGYTF. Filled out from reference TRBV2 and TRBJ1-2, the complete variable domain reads EPEVTQTPSHQVTQMGQEVILRCVPISNHLYFYWYRQILGQKVEFLVSFYNNEISEKSEIFDDQFSVERPDGSNFTLKIRSTKLEDSAMYFCASSRDRMNYGYTFGSGTRLTVV.

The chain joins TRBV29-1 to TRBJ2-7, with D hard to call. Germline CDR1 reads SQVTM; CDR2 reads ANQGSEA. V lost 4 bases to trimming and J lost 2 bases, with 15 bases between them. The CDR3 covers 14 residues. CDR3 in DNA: TGCAGCGTTGTATATCCCGCAGGTACCTACGAGCAGTACTTC. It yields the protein CSVVYPAGTYEQYF.

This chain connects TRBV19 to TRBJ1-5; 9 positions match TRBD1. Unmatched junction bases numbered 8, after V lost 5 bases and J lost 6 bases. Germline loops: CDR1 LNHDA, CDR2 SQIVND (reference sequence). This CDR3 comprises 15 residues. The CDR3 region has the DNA TGTGCCAGTAGTCCCTCTACAGGGGGCGGTCAGCCCCAGCATTTT. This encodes CASSPSTGGGQPQHF.

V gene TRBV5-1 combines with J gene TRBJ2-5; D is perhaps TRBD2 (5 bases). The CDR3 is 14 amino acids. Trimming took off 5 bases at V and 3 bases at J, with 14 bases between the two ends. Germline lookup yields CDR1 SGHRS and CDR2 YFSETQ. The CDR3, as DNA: TGCGCCAGCAGATCCTTCGACGGGGAAGAGACCCAGTACTTC. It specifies CASRSFDGEETQYF.

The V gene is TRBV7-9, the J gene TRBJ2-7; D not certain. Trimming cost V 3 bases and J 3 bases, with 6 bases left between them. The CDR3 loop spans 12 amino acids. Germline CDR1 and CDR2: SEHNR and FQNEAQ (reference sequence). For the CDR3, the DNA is TGTGCCAGCAGCTTCACCAGCTACGAGCAGTACTTC. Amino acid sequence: CASSFTSYEQYF.

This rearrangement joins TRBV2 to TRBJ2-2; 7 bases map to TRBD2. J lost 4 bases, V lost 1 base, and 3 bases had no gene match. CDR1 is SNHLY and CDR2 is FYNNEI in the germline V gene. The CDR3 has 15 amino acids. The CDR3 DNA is TGTGCCAGCAGTGAAGATAGGGAGGGCACCGGGGAGCTGTTTTTT. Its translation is CASSEDREGTGELFF.

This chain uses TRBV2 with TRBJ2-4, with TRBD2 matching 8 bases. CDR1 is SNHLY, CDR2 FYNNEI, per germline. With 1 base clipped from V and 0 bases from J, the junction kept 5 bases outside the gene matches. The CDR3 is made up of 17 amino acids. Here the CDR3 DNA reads TGTGCCAGCAGTGAAGGCCGGGGGGGACTAGCCAAAAACATTCAGTACTTC. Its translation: CASSEGRGGLAKNIQYF.

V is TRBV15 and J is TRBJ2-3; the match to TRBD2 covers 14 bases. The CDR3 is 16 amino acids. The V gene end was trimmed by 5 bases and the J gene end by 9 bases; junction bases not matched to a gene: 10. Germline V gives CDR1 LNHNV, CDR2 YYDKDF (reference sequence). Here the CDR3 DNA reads TGTGCCACCAGCTCTAGGACTAGCGGGAGGTGGGAGACGCAGTATTTT. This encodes CATSSRTSGRWETQYF.

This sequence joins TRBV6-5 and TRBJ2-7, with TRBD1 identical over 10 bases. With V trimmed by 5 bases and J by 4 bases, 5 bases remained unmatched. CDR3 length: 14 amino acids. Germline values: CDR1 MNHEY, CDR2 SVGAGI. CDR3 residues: CASSQGQGGYEQYF. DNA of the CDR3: TGTGCCAGCAGTCAAGGACAGGGGGGATACGAGCAGTACTTC.

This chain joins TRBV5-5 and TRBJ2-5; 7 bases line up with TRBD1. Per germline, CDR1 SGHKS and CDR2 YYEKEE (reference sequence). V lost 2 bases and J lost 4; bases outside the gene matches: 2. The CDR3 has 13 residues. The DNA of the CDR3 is TGTGCCAGCAGCTTCAGACAGGGAGAGACCCAGTACTTC. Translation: CASSFRQGETQYF.

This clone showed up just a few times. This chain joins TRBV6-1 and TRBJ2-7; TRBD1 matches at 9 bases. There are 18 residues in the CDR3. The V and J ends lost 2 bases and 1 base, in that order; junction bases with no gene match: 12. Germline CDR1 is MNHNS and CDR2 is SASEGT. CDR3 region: CASSELRSRDRVSYEQYF. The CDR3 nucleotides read TGTGCCAGCAGTGAATTAAGAAGCCGGGACAGGGTGTCCTACGAGCAGTACTTC.

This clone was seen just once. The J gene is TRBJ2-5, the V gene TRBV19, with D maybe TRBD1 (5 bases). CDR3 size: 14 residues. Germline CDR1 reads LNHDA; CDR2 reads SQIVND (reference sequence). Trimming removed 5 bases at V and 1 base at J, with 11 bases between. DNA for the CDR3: TGTGCCAGTAGTCTCCAGGGTTCCCAAGAGACCCAGTACTTC. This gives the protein CASSLQGSQETQYF.

The CDR3 sequence is CASSLGGAGANVLTF. The CDR3 nucleotides read TGTGCCAGCAGTTTAGGGGGCGCTGGGGCCAACGTCCTGACTTTC. The gene calls are TRBV28 and TRBJ2-6; the D gene is possibly TRBD1 (6 bases). This CDR3 is built from 15 residues. Germline lookup yields CDR1 MDHEN and CDR2 SYDVKM. Deletions cut 2 bases from V and 2 bases from J, with 7 bases between.